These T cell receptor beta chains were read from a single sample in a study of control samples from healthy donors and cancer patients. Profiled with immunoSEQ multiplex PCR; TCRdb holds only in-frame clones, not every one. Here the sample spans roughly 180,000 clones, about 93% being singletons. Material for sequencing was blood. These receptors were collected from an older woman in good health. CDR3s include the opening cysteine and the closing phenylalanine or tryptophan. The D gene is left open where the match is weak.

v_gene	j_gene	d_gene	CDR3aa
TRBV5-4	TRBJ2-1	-	CASSRGGTDYNEQFF
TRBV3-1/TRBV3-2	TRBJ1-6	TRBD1	CASSRGQGTIPSPLHF
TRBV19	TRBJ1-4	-	CASSIGGMNEKLFF
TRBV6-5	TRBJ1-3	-	CASSPSFTGNTIYF
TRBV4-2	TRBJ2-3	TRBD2	CASSPSRLALGTDTQYF
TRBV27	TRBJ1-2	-	CASSLGLNYGYTF
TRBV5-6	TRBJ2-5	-	CASSSNTGSRSQETQYF
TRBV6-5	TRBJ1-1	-	CASSYSRVVPEAFF
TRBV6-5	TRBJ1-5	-	CASSPAQDRPQHF
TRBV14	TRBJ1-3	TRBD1	CASSQVGTGHTIYF
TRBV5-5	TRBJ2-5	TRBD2	CASSHGTRPSVRRETQYF
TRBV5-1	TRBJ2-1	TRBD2	CASSLEGTSGYNEQFF
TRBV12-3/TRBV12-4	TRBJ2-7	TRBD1	CASSQTGSYEQYF
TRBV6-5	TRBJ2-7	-	CASSHMSYEQYF
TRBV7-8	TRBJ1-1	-	CASSLEGNTEAFF
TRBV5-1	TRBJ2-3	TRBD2	CASSLAASGATDTQYF
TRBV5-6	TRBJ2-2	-	CASSTRVTGELFF
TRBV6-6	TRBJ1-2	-	CASSPPGESYGYTF
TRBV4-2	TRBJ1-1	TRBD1	CASSPMGGQEAFF
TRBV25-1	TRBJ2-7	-	CASSETGGQFYEQYF
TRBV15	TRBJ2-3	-	CATSRGTEIFLDTQYF
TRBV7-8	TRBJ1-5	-	CASSDRIGGNQPQHF
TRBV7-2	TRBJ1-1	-	CASSPTRNTEAFF
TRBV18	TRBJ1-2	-	CASSPWGTGRTLYGYTF
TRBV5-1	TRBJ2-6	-	CASSWGSGANVLTF
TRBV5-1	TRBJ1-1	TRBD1	CASRQGTGNTEAFF
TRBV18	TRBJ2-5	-	CASSPEAGGGFKETQYF
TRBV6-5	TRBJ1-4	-	CASSLQGSREKLFF
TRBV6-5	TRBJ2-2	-	CAGRGSANTGELFF
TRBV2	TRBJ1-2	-	CASSLRQGGYTF
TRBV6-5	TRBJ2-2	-	CASRPSQNTGELFF
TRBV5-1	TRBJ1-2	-	CASSSLAGGTYGYTF
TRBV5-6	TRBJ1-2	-	CASSPTGLDYGYTF
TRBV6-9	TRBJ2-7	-	CASRMTLPDSYEQYF
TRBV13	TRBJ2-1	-	CASSLYLSSYNEQFF
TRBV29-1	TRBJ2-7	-	CSVGRSSYEQYF
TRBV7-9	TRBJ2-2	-	CASSLAGIGTGELFF
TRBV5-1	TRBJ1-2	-	CASSPVNAGYTF
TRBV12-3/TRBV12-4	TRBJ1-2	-	CASSSDGTYGYTF
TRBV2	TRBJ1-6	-	CASRIEGSYNSPLHF
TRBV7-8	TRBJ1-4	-	CASSLISRGGGEKLFF
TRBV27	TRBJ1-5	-	CASSSIQGNSNQPQHF
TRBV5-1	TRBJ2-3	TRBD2	CASSLGTSGEHTQYF
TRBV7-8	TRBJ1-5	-	CASSLAATTAGQPQHF
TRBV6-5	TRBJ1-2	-	CASSYQGYGYTF
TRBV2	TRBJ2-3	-	CASRGASDTQYF
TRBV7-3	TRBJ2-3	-	CASSFRDGTDTQYF
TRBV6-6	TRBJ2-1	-	CASSYRLNSYNEQFF
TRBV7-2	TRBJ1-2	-	CASSLEGGYTF
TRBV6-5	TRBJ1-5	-	CASSRLSDQPQHF
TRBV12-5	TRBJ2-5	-	CASGVLETQYF
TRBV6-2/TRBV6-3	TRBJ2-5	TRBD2	CASSYVGLAGVPEETQYF
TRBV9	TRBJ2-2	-	CASSVSTGELFF